The T cell receptor beta chain under discussion was sequenced for a study of immune heterogeneity within non-small cell lung tumors. The V end was cut by 4 bases, the J end by 7 bases, with 16 bases between. The CDR3 is made up of 13 amino acids. Germline V CDR1 and CDR2: GTSNPN, SVGIG (reference sequence). This clonotype was recorded at least ten times. Its target is not known. Study outcomes and limitations: Local T-cell clonality and local tumor mutational burden correlated moderately but significantly (R about 0.34).

Multiplex PCR (32 V and 13 J primers) was used to amplify the TCR beta CDR3. TCRdb re-derived calls from the multiplex PCR reads in MiXCR, one entry per CDR3 protein. This table has some 21,000 distinct CDR3 sequences, around 26% appearing once. Each sample used around 600 ng of genomic DNA from bulk tumor tissue. Primary tumors were biopsied several times each, far apart, intraoperatively. Curative surgical treatment was performed in patients who had newly diagnosed, untreated non-small cell lung cancer. This clonotype was sampled from a man aged 35 to 55 with non-small cell lung cancer. This rearrangement joins TRBV30 to TRBJ1-2; D is perhaps TRBD1 (6 bases). Sequenced sample: lung tumor tissue. CDR3 nucleotides: TGTGCCTGGAACCCACAGGGCAGGCTTGGCTACACCTTC. Residues: CAWNPQGRLGYTF.